This note documents a single T cell receptor beta chain sequence. What it binds is unknown. Of the isolated RNA, all was reverse transcribed, and so the sequenced material was expressed TCRB transcripts. Assay: immunoSEQ multiplex PCR; the TCRdb copy retains only in-frame clones and omits some. The sample carries 250,000 to 350,000 clones, around 15% recorded once. This record comes from a study of beta chain features in type 1 diabetes. On the study more broadly: Sorted cells from all samples, numbering approximately 110,000,000, were examined. Findings and caveats of the study: The naive, central memory and Treg TCRB repertoires looked more alike in patients than they did in healthy donors.

J was trimmed by 1 base and V by 5 bases; bases with no gene match: 6. Germline CDR1 is SSHAT and CDR2 is FNYEAQ (reference sequence). This CDR3 region has 15 residues. Sorting based on CD45RO/CCR7/CD25/CD127/CD95/CD27 separated CD4+ naive, central memory, regulatory and stem cell-like memory cells. Sequencing was done on a sample of central memory CD4+ T cells from blood. The rearrangement uses TRBV7-7 and TRBJ2-5; TRBD2 matches 8 bases. The receptor comes from a man younger than 40 in good health. CDR3 region: CASSQVAGFQETQYF. The CDR3 DNA follows: TGTGCCAGCAGCCAAGTAGCGGGGTTCCAAGAGACCCAGTACTTC.